Listed below are T cell receptor beta chains from one sample, sequenced in a study of T-cell reconstitution after alpha-beta-depleted transplantation in children. TCRdb recomputed calls from the PCR reads with MiXCR, one row per CDR3 protein. The sample records 780,000 or so distinct CDR3 sequences, under 20% being singletons. Sequencing used PBMCs, mostly from graft donor cells, obtained 360 days after TCRalphabeta/CD19-depleted stem cell transplant. Receptors originate from a male patient under 18 who had a stem cell transplant for acute lymphoblastic leukemia, so the T cells may come from the graft donor. CDR3s leave out the opening cysteine and the closing phenylalanine or tryptophan. The D gene is left open where the match is weak.

V gene	D gene	J gene	CDR3 protein
TRBV4-2	.	TRBJ2-5	ASSQESLGETQY
TRBV4-2	TRBD1	TRBJ1-5	ASSQDRRGTGNQPQH
TRBV2	.	TRBJ2-2	ASNILGRNTGELF
TRBV20-1	TRBD2	TRBJ2-1	SARDLTSGGVLEQF
TRBV4-2	TRBD2	TRBJ2-1	ASSQTRGAGGPQF
TRBV5-1	TRBD2	TRBJ2-1	ASSSLAGGSGNEQF
TRBV7-2	.	TRBJ1-4	ASSLVSATNEKLF
TRBV27	.	TRBJ1-3	ASSSDRSSGNTIY
TRBV23-1	TRBD1	TRBJ2-6	ASSQSVTGDISGANVLT
TRBV9	.	TRBJ1-1	ASSVEGGGITEAF
TRBV29-1	.	TRBJ2-7	SVARGPGNSYEQY
TRBV20-1	.	TRBJ1-5	SAGEGGPNQPQH
TRBV9	.	TRBJ2-5	ASSVERETQY
TRBV4-2	.	TRBJ2-1	ASSHFLTSPTIYEQF
TRBV18	TRBD2	TRBJ2-1	ASSPYIVAGGYNEQF
TRBV10-3	.	TRBJ2-5	AISESTETQY
TRBV5-1	TRBD2	TRBJ2-1	ASSQMTSGYLGQF
TRBV27	.	TRBJ2-3	ASSPTSRDLRTDTQY
TRBV12-3/TRBV12-4	.	TRBJ1-6	ASSPRGESYNNSPLH
TRBV10-3	.	TRBJ2-1	AITGWVYNEQF
TRBV13	TRBD1	TRBJ2-7	ASSSYRGREQY
TRBV3-1	TRBD2	TRBJ2-2	AFSYSRASGRDTGELF
TRBV7-9	.	TRBJ2-1	ASSGRQVRSYNEQF
TRBV12-3/TRBV12-4	.	TRBJ1-5	ASSSPGGYSNQPQH
TRBV20-1	.	TRBJ1-2	SARQPRFNYGYT
TRBV5-1	.	TRBJ1-5	ASSLDPAGNQPQH
TRBV27	TRBD2	TRBJ2-3	ASSLLSSGRAGDTQY
TRBV12-5	TRBD2	TRBJ2-1	ASGPLGLAGDNEQF
TRBV24-1	.	TRBJ2-7	ATSDLGGSAGEQY
TRBV7-6	TRBD2	TRBJ2-3	ASHGLAGGGLTSTDTQY
TRBV5-1	.	TRBJ2-4	ASSLALTGGLAKNIQY
TRBV12-2	.	TRBJ2-7	ASPSRMRY
TRBV15	.	TRBJ2-3	ATSRPPTWDTQY
TRBV9	TRBD1	TRBJ2-7	ASSSPGTGDYEQY
TRBV9	.	TRBJ2-1	ASSAAHSLPGSAYNEQF
TRBV5-1	.	TRBJ2-4	ASSLTAVAKNIQY
TRBV20-1	.	TRBJ2-1	SAREGAWEQF
TRBV24-1	.	TRBJ2-7	ATLAGPSWIEQY
TRBV7-2	.	TRBJ1-5	ASSFWASQPQH
TRBV20-1	TRBD2	TRBJ2-1	RAMGGRAYNEQF
TRBV5-1	.	TRBJ2-5	ASSLDGETQY
TRBV27	.	TRBJ2-1	ASSLSRPNEQF
TRBV4-1	.	TRBJ2-1	ASSQVVGEQF
TRBV20-1	.	TRBJ2-3	SALYRQTSWATDTQY
TRBV21-1	.	TRBJ2-7	ASRSGTEY
TRBV12-3/TRBV12-4	TRBD2	TRBJ2-5	ASSPRDGGETQY
TRBV5-6	.	TRBJ1-1	ASSLEHVNTEAF
TRBV5-1	.	TRBJ2-1	ASSLAIGAARNEQF
TRBV15	.	TRBJ2-1	ATSREGAGVVNEQF
TRBV12-3/TRBV12-4	.	TRBJ2-5	ASSMQGLSEEEETQY
TRBV24-1	TRBD2	TRBJ2-5	ATSDLAGGETQY
TRBV11-2	.	TRBJ1-1	ASSLPYRAKAEAF
TRBV12-3/TRBV12-4	TRBD2	TRBJ2-7	ASSLLAGYYEQY
TRBV20-1	TRBD1	TRBJ2-3	SASQTGASTDTQY
TRBV5-1	TRBD2	TRBJ2-7	ASSLTSGKHEQY
TRBV7-9	.	TRBJ2-5	ASSLGGLLQTGTQY
TRBV7-9	TRBD2	TRBJ2-7	ASSLAGLASEQY